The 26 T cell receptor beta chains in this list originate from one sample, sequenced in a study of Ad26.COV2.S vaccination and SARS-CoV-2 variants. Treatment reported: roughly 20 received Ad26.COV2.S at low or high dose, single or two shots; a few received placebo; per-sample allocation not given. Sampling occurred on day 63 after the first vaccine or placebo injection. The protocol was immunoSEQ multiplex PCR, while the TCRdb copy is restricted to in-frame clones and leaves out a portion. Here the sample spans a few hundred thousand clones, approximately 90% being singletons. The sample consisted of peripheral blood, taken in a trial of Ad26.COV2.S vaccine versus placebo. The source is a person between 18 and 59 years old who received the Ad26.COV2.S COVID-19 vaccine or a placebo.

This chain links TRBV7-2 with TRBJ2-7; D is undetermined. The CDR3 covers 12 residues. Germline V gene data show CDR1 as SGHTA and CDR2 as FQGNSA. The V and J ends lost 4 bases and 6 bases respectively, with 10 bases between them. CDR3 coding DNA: TGTGCCAGCAGCTCCCCTGATTCCGAGCAGTACTTC. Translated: CASSSPDSEQYF.

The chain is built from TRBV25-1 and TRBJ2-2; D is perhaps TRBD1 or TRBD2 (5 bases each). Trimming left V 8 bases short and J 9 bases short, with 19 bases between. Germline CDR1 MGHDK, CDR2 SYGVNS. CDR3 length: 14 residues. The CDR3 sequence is CASQHRGEARELFF. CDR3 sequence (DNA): TGTGCCAGCCAACATAGGGGAGAAGCGCGGGAGCTGTTTTTT.

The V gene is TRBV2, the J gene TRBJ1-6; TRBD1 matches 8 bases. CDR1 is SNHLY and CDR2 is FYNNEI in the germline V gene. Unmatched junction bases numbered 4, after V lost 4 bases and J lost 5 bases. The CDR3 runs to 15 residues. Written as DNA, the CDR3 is TGTGCCAGCAGTGTCCAGACAGGGGATAATTCACCCCTCCACTTT. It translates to CASSVQTGDNSPLHF.

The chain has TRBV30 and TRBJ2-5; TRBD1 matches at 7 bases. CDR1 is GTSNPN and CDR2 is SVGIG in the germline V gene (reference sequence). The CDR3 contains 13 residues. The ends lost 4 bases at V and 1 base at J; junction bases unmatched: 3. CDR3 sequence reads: CAWKGAAQETQYF. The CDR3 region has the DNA TGTGCCTGGAAGGGGGCAGCCCAAGAGACCCAGTACTTC.

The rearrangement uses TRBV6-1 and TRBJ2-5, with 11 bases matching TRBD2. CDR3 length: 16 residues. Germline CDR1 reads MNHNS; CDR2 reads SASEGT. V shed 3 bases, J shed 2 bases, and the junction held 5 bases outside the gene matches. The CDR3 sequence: CASSDVGLAAQETQYF. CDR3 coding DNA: TGTGCCAGCAGTGATGTGGGACTAGCGGCTCAAGAGACCCAGTACTTC.

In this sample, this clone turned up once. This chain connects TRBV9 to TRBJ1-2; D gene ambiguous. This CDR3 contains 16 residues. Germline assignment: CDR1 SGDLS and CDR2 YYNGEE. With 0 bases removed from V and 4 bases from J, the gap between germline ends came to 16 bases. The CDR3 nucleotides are TGTGCCAGCAGCGTAGAAAGATCTAGGGCGGGCTATGGCTACACCTTC. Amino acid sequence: CASSVERSRAGYGYTF.

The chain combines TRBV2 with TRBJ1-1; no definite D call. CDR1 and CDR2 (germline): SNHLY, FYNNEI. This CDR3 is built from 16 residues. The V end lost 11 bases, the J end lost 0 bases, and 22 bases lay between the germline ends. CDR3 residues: CAGRLRGWQMNTEAFF. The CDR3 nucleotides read TGTGCCGGGCGATTACGTGGGTGGCAAATGAACACTGAAGCTTTCTTT.

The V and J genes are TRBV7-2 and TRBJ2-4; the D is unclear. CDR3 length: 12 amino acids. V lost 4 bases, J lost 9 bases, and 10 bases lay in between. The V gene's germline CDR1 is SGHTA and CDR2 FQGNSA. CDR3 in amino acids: CASSSAWGIQYF. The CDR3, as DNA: TGTGCCAGCAGCTCAGCGTGGGGCATTCAGTACTTC.

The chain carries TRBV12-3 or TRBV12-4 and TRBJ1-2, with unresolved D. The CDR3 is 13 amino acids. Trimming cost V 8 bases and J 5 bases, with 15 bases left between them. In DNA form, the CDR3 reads TGTGCCAGCTCCTTAGTATTCACGTATGGCTACACCTTC. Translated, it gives CASSLVFTYGYTF.

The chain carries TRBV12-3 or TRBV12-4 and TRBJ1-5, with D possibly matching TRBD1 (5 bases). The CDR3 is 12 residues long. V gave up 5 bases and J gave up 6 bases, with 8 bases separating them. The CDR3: CASSQRGQPQHF. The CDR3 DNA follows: TGTGCCAGCAGTCAAAGGGGTCAGCCCCAGCATTTT.

For the CDR3, the DNA is TGTGCCAGCAACCTCAGGAGTGGGCCCCAGCATTTT. It yields the protein CASNLRSGPQHF. The chain is built from TRBV28 and TRBJ1-5, with no clear D. Germline values: CDR1 MDHEN, CDR2 SYDVKM. The CDR3 loop spans 12 amino acids. Trimming stripped 7 bases from V and 9 bases from J, with 13 bases between.

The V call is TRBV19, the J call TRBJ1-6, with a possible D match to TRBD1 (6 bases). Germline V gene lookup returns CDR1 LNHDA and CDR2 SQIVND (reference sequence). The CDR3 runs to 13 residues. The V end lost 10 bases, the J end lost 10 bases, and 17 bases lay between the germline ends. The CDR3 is CATSDRFRSPLHF. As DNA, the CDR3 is TGTGCCACCTCAGACAGGTTTCGATCACCCCTCCACTTT.

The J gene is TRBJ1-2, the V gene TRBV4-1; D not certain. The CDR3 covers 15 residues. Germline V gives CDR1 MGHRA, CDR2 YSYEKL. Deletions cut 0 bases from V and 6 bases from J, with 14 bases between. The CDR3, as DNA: TGCGCCAGCAGCCAAGAGGTCAACCGGGAGGATGGCTACACCTTC. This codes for CASSQEVNREDGYTF.

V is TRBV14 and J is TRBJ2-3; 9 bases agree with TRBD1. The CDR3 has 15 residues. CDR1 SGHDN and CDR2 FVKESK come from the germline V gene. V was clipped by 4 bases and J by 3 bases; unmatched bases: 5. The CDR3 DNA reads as TGTGCCAGCAGCCCCGGGACAGGGCTTACAGATACGCAGTATTTT. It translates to CASSPGTGLTDTQYF.

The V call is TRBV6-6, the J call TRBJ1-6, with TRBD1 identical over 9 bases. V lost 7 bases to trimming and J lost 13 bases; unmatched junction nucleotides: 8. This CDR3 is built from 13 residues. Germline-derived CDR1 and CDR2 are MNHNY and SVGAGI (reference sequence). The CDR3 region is CASTQRDRVPLHF. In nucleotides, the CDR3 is TGTGCCAGCACCCAAAGGGACAGGGTCCCCCTCCACTTT.

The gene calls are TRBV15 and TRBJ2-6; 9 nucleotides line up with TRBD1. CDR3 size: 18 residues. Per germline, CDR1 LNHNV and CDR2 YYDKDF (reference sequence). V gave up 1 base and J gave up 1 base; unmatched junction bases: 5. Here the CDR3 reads CATSRGQGGLSGANVLTF. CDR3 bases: TGTGCCACCAGCAGAGGACAGGGGGGGCTATCTGGGGCCAACGTCCTGACTTTC.

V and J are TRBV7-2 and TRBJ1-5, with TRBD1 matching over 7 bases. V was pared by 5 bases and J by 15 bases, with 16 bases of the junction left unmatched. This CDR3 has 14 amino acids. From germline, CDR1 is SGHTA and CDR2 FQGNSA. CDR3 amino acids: CASSPDRRRSAWHF. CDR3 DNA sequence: TGTGCCAGCAGCCCGGACAGGCGGCGTTCTGCGTGGCATTTT.

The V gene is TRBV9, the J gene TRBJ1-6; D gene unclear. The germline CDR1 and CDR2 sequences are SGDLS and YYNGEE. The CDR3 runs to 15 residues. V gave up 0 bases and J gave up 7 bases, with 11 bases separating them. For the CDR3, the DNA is TGTGCCAGCAGCGTAGAGGGTTTTCGCAATTCACCCCTCCACTTT. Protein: CASSVEGFRNSPLHF. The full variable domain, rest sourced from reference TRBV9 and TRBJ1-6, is DSGVTQTPKHLITATGQRVTLRCSPRSGDLSVYWYQQSLDQGLQFLIQYYNGEERAKGNILERFSAQQFPDLHSELNLSSLELGDSALYFCASSVEGFRNSPLHFGNGTRLTVT.

The CDR3 here is CASSATGSPLHF. CDR3 coding DNA: TGTGCCAGCAGTGCGACAGGATCACCCCTCCACTTT. The chain carries TRBV27 and TRBJ1-6; the D gene is possibly TRBD1 (6 bases). CDR1 MNHEY and CDR2 SMNVEV come from the germline V gene (reference sequence). This CDR3 has 12 residues. V lost 5 bases and J 10 bases, leaving 9 bases between the germline ends.

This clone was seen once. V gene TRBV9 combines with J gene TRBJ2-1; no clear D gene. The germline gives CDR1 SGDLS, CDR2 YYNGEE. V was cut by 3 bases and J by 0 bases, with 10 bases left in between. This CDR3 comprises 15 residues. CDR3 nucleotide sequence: TGTGCCAGCAGCGATGTATCTTTCTCCTACAATGAGCAGTTCTTC. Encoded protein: CASSDVSFSYNEQFF.

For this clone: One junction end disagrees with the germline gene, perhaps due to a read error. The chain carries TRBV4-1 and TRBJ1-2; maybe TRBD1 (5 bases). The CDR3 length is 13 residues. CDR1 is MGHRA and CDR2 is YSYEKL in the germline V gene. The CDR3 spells CASMGAGRYGYTF. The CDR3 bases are TGCGCAAGCATGGGCGCAGGGCGATATGGCTACACCTTC.

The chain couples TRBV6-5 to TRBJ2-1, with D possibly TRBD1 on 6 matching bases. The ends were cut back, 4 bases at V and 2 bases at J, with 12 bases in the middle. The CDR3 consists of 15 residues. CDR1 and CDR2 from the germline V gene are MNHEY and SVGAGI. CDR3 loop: CASSSLTGAYNEQFF. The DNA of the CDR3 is TGTGCCAGCAGTTCTCTGACAGGCGCCTACAATGAGCAGTTCTTC.

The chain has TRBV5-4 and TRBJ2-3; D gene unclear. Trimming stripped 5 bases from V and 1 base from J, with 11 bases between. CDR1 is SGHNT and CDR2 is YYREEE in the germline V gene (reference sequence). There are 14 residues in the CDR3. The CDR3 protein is CASRGMIGTDTQYF. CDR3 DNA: TGTGCCAGCAGAGGCATGATAGGCACAGATACGCAGTATTTT.

CDR3 nucleotides: TGCGCCAGCAGCACACTACGAGGGCAGGCAGATACGCAGTATTTT. It is translated as CASSTLRGQADTQYF. The rearrangement joins TRBV4-1 to TRBJ2-3; tentative D call: TRBD2 (5 bases). This CDR3 is built from 15 residues. Germline CDR1 and CDR2: MGHRA and YSYEKL. Between the trimmed V and J ends, which lost 5 bases and 4 bases, there was a span of 16 bases.

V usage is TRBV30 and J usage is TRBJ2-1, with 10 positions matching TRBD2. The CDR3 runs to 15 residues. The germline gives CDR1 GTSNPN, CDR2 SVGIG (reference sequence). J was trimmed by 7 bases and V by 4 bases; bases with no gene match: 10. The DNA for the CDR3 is TGTGCCTGGAACCCGGGACTAGCGTCAGGGAATGAGCAGTTCTTC. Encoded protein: CAWNPGLASGNEQFF.

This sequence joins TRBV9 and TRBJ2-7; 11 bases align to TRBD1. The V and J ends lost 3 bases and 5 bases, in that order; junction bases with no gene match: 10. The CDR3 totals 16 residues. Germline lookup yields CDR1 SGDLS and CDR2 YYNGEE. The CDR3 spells CASSAGTGGTQDEQYF. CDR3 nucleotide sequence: TGTGCCAGCAGCGCCGGGACAGGGGGTACCCAGGACGAGCAGTACTTC.